The 4 T cell receptor beta chains below were found in one sample sequenced in a study of cytomegalovirus exposure and HLA in healthy donors. Use of 60 Vbeta and 13 Jbeta primers characterized the PCR. Generated by immunoSEQ multiplex PCR, the TCRdb table keeps only in-frame clones and is missing some. Of 220,000 or so clones listed, around 75% are singletons. Sequencing was done on a sample of PBMCs. The receptors stem from a woman aged 25 to 39 in good health and CMV-seronegative.

The table lists this clone with a count of one. J is TRBJ2-4 and V is TRBV5-1, with 7 positions matching TRBD2. The length of the CDR3 is 16 residues. The trim removed 5 bases at V and 0 bases at J, leaving 8 bases unmatched. CDR1 is SGHRS, CDR2 YFSETQ, per germline. CDR3: CASSISSGVAKNIQYF. CDR3 bases: TGCGCCAGCAGTATATCTAGCGGAGTAGCCAAAAACATTCAGTACTTC.

V and J are TRBV5-4 and TRBJ2-7, with D maybe TRBD1 (6 bases). Germline loops: CDR1 SGHNT, CDR2 YYREEE (reference sequence). V dropped 0 bases and J dropped 1 base, with 8 bases sitting between them. The length of the CDR3 is 14 residues. The CDR3 nucleotides are TGTGCCAGCAGCTTGGGGACAGCGTCCTACGAGCAGTACTTC. Translating it yields CASSLGTASYEQYF. Using reference TRBV5-4 and TRBJ2-7 for the parts outside the CDR3, the full variable domain is ETGVTQSPTHLIKTRGQQVTLRCSSQSGHNTVSWYQQALGQGPQFIFQYYREEENGRGNFPPRFSGLQFPNYSSELNVNALELDDSALYLCASSLGTASYEQYFGPGTRLTVT.

The J gene is TRBJ1-1, the V gene TRBV6-6; D not certain. Trimming removed 2 bases from V and 0 bases from J, with 4 bases in between. CDR1 MNHNY and CDR2 SVGAGI come from the germline V gene (reference sequence). The CDR3 extends over 13 amino acids. CDR3 protein: CASSYRMNTEAFF. The CDR3 DNA reads TGTGCCAGCAGTTACCGTATGAACACTGAAGCTTTCTTT.

J is TRBJ2-5 and V is TRBV6-5, with 7 positions matching TRBD2. Per the germline V gene, CDR1 is MNHEY and CDR2 is SVGAGI. V was pared by 2 bases and J by 4 bases, with 7 bases of the junction left unmatched. The CDR3 is 15 amino acids. CDR3 residues: CASSYGGRAGETQYF. The CDR3 DNA sequence: TGTGCCAGCAGTTACGGGGGGAGGGCGGGAGAGACCCAGTACTTC.